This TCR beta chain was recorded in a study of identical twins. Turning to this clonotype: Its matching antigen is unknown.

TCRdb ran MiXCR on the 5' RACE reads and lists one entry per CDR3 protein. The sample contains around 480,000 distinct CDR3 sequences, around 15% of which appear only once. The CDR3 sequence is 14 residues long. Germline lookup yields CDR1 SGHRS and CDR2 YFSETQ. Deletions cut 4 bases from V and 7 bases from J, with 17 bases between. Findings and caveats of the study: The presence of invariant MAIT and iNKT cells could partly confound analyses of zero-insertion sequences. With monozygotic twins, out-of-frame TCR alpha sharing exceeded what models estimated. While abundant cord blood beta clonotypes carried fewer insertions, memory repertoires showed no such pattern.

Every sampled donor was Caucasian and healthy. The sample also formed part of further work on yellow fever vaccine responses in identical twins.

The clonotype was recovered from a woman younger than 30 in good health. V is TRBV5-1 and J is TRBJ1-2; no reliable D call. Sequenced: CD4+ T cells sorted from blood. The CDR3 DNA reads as TGCGCCAGCAGCAAGATCGGAGGTTCGGGTGGCTACACCTTC. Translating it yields CASSKIGGSGGYTF.